Listed below are T cell receptor beta chains from one sample, sequenced in a study of response to subunit inactivated influenza vaccine. TCRdb re-derived calls from the RT-PCR reads in MiXCR, one entry per CDR3 protein. The sample consists of fewer than 600,000 distinct CDR3 sequences, approximately 7.7% of them appearing once. Material: PBMCs from blood, obtained 23 to 25 months after vaccination. All receptors derive from a man between 50 and 70 years old who received an inactivated influenza vaccine. Each CDR3 is given with its conserved first and last residue. Each record gives: D gene, clone size, V gene, J gene, CDR3 protein, CDR3 DNA. D genes are given only for firm matches. A row's size may be missing; if present it is once, few, many or a size class.

TRBD1	few	TRBV25-1	TRBJ2-3	CASSSGQVMADTQYF	TGTGCCAGCTCCAGCGGACAGGTCATGGCAGATACGCAGTATTTT
TRBD2	NA	TRBV10-2	TRBJ2-7	CASSEWGGGTSYEQYF	TGCGCCAGCAGTGAGTGGGGCGGGGGGACCTCCTACGAGCAGTACTTC
NA	many	TRBV6-2/TRBV6-3	TRBJ1-5	CASSQQGGNQPQHF	TGTGCCAGCAGTCAACAGGGAGGGAATCAGCCCCAGCATTTT
NA	NA	TRBV18	TRBJ2-3	CASSPGDLKVTDTQYF	TGTGCCAGCTCACCCGGGGACCTTAAAGTGACAGATACGCAGTATTTT
NA	many	TRBV5-1	TRBJ1-6	CASSFGPSDNSPLHF	TGCGCCAGCAGCTTTGGACCATCCGATAATTCACCCCTCCACTTT
NA	many	TRBV7-9	TRBJ1-2	CASSPAGALDYGYTF	TGTGCCAGCAGCCCAGCGGGGGCGTTAGACTATGGCTACACCTTC
TRBD1	few	TRBV12-3/TRBV12-4	TRBJ2-7	CASSKTGAEQYF	TGTGCCAGCAGTAAAACAGGGGCCGAGCAGTACTTC
TRBD2	NA	TRBV27	TRBJ2-7	CASSFRSGRPIEQYF	TGTGCCAGCAGTTTTCGTAGCGGGAGACCAATCGAGCAGTACTTC
NA	NA	TRBV2	TRBJ1-6	CASRGDANNSPLHF	TGTGCCAGCAGGGGTGACGCTAATAATTCACCCCTCCACTTT
TRBD2	few	TRBV3-1	TRBJ2-7	CASRGWSGSGYEQYF	TGTGCCAGCAGAGGGTGGAGCGGGAGTGGATACGAGCAGTACTTC
NA	many	TRBV12-3/TRBV12-4	TRBJ1-5	CASSLDRGLPQHF	TGTGCCAGCAGTTTAGACAGAGGATTGCCCCAGCATTTT
TRBD1	NA	TRBV10-3	TRBJ2-1	CAISEGGLNNIEQFF	TGTGCCATCAGTGAAGGGGGCCTCAATAATATTGAGCAGTTCTTC
TRBD2	many	TRBV20-1	TRBJ2-1	CSARDSLGLAGASYNEQFF	TGCAGTGCTAGAGACAGCCTAGGACTAGCGGGAGCCTCCTACAATGAGCAGTTCTTC
NA	many	TRBV5-1	TRBJ1-2	CASSPKSGGYGYTF	TGCGCCAGCAGCCCGAAAAGCGGCGGCTATGGCTACACCTTC
TRBD1	few	TRBV20-1	TRBJ2-4	CSAGRGAKNIQYF	TGCAGTGCCGGCAGGGGGGCCAAAAACATTCAGTACTTC
TRBD2	many	TRBV28	TRBJ2-2	CASRGYGTSGSTGELFF	TGTGCCAGCAGAGGGTACGGGACTAGCGGTAGCACCGGGGAGCTGTTTTTT
NA	NA	TRBV15	TRBJ2-5	CATSRDPVQGQTQYF	TGTGCCACCAGCAGAGACCCGGTGCAGGGCCAGACCCAGTACTTC
NA	many	TRBV20-1	TRBJ1-5	CSASPDSDFNQPQHF	TGCAGTGCTTCGCCAGACTCAGACTTCAATCAGCCCCAGCATTTT
NA	NA	TRBV20-1	TRBJ2-7	CSARVVTGDPSYEQYF	TGCAGTGCTAGAGTAGTCACGGGGGATCCCTCCTACGAGCAGTACTTC
NA	NA	TRBV6-2/TRBV6-3	TRBJ2-7	CASKSGISYEQYF	TGTGCCAGCAAATCTGGGATCTCCTACGAGCAGTACTTC
TRBD2	NA	TRBV20-1	TRBJ2-7	CSAWGGSSYEQYF	TGCAGTGCTTGGGGCGGGAGCTCCTACGAGCAGTACTTC
NA	few	TRBV12-3/TRBV12-4	TRBJ2-7	CASSLGRHEQYF	TGTGCCAGCAGTTTGGGCAGGCACGAGCAGTACTTC
TRBD1	NA	TRBV9	TRBJ2-7	CASSAPGQGNEQYF	TGTGCCAGCAGCGCGCCGGGACAGGGGAACGAGCAGTACTTC
NA	few	TRBV7-8	TRBJ2-5	CASSLGRSGGLETQYF	TGTGCCAGCAGCTTAGGGAGGTCTGGGGGGTTAGAGACCCAGTACTTC
TRBD1	NA	TRBV23-1	TRBJ1-4	CASSHMDRLDEKLFF	TGCGCCAGCAGCCATATGGACAGGTTGGATGAAAAACTGTTTTTT
NA	many	TRBV11-1	TRBJ1-2	CASATNREYGYTF	TGTGCCAGCGCCACAAACAGGGAGTATGGCTACACCTTC
NA	few	TRBV12-3/TRBV12-4	TRBJ2-1	CASTLGRNEQFF	TGTGCCAGCACCCTCGGCAGGAATGAGCAGTTCTTC
NA	few	TRBV4-2	TRBJ2-7	CASSLYRDPYEQYF	TGTGCCAGCAGCCTTTACAGGGATCCCTACGAGCAGTACTTC
TRBD1	NA	TRBV6-5	TRBJ1-1	CASSYDRVWNTEAFF	TGTGCCAGCAGCTACGACAGGGTATGGAACACTGAAGCTTTCTTT
NA	few	TRBV10-3	TRBJ2-7	CAISARQSSYEQYF	TGTGCCATCAGTGCCCGACAGAGCTCCTACGAGCAGTACTTC
TRBD1	NA	TRBV4-2	TRBJ1-2	CASSPSRDRVSAGVKMANYGYTF	TGTGCCAGCAGCCCGAGTAGGGACAGGGTTTCGGCAGGTGTAAAAATGGCTAACTATGGCTACACCTTC
TRBD2	NA	TRBV11-1	TRBJ2-1	CASSYRLPGGTLSSYNEQFF	TGTGCCAGCAGCTATCGATTGCCGGGGGGGACCTTGAGCTCCTACAATGAGCAGTTCTTC
NA	many	TRBV7-2	TRBJ2-5	CASSLNAKETQYF	TGTGCCAGCAGCTTAAACGCGAAAGAGACCCAGTACTTC
NA	NA	TRBV5-6	TRBJ2-7	CASSAAGGKAYEQYF	TGTGCCAGCAGCGCCGCAGGGGGGAAGGCCTACGAGCAGTACTTC